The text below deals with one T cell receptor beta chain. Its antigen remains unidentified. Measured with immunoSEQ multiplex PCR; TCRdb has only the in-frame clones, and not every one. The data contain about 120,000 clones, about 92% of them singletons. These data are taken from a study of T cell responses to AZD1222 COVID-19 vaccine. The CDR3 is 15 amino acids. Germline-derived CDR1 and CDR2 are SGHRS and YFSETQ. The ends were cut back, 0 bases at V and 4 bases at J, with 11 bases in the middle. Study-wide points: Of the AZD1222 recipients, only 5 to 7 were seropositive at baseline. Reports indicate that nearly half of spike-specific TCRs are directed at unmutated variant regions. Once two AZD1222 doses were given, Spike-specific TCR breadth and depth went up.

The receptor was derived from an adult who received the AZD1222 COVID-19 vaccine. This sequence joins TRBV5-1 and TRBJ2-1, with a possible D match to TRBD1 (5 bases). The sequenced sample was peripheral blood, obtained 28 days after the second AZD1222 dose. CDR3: CASSLALGQYNEQFF. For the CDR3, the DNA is TGCGCCAGCAGCTTGGCCCTGGGGCAGTACAATGAGCAGTTCTTC.